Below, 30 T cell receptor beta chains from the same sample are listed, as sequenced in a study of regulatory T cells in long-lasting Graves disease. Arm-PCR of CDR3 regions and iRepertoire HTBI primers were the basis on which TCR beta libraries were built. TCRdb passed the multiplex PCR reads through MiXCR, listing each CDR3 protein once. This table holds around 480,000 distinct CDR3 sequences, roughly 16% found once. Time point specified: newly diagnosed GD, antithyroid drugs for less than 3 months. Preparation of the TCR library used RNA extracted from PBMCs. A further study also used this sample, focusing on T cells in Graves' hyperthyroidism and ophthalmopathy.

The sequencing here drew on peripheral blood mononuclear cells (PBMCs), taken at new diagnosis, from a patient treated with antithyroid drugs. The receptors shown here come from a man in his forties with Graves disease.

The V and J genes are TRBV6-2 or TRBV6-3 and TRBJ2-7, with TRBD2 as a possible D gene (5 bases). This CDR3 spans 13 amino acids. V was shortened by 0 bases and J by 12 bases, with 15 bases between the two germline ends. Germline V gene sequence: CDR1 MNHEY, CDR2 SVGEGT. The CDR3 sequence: CASSYSGSSDRYF. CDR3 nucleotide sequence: TGTGCCAGCAGTTACTCGGGGAGTAGCGATCGGTACTTC.

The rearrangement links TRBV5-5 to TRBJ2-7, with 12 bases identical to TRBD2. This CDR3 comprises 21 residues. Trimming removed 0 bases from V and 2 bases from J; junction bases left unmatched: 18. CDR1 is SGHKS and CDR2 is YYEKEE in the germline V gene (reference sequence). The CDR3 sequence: CASSLEGQRVTSGSRTYEQYF. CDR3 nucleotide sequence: TGTGCCAGCAGCTTGGAGGGACAGAGGGTGACTAGCGGGAGCCGAACCTACGAGCAGTACTTC.

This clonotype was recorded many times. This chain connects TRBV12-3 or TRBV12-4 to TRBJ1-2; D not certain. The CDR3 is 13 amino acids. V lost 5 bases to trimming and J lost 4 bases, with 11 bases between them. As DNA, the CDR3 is TGTGCCAGCAGTCCCGTTAGCTTCTATGGCTACACCTTC. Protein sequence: CASSPVSFYGYTF.

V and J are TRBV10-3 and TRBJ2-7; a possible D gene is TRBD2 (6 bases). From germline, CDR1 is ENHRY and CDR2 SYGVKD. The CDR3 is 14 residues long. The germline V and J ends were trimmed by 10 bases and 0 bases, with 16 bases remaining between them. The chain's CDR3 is CATDSSERSYEQYF. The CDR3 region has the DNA TGTGCCACCGACTCTAGCGAACGCTCCTACGAGCAGTACTTC.

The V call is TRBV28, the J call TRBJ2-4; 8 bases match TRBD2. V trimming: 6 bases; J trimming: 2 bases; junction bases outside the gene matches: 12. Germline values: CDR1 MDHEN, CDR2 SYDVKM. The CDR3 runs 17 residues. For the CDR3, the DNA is TGTGCCAGCAGGACCAACTCGGGGGGGGTTTCCAAAAACATTCAGTACTTC. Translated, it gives CASRTNSGGVSKNIQYF. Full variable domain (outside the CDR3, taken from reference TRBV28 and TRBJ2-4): DVKVTQSSRYLVKRTGEKVFLECVQDMDHENMFWYRQDPGLGLRLIYFSYDVKMKEKGDIPEGYSVSREKKERFSLILESASTNQTSMYLCASRTNSGGVSKNIQYFGAGTRLSVL.

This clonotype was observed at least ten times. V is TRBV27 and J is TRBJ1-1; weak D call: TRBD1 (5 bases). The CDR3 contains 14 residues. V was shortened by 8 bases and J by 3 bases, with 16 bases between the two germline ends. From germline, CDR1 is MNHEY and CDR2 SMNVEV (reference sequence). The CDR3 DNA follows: TGTGCCAGCTCCGTGGGGGGTGGGGACACTGAAGCTTTCTTT. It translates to CASSVGGGDTEAFF.

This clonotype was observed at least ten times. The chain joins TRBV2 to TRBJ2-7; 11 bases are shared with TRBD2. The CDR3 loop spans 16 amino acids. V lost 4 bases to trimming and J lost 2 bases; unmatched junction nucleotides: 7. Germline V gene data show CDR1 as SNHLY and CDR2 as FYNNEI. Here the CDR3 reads CASSGGLAEPAYEQYF. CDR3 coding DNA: TGTGCCAGCAGTGGGGGACTAGCGGAGCCTGCCTACGAGCAGTACTTC.

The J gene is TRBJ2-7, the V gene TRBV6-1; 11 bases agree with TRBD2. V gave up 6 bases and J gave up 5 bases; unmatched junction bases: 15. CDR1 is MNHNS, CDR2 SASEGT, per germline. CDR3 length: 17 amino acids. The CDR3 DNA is TGTGCCAGCAGGGCCTCGGGACTAGCGGAAAAAAACGACGAGCAGTACTTC. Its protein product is CASRASGLAEKNDEQYF.

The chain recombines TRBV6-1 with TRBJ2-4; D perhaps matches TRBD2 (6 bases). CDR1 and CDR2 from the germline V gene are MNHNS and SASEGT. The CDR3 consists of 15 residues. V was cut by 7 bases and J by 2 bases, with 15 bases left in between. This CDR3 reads CASIDPGGPKNIQYF. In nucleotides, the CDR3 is TGTGCCAGCATAGACCCCGGAGGGCCCAAAAACATTCAGTACTTC.

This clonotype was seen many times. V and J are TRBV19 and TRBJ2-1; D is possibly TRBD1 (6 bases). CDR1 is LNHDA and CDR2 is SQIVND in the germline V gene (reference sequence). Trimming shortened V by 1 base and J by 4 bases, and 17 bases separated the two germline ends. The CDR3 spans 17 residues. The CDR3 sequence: CASSIVDRGHPYNEQFF. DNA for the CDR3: TGTGCCAGTAGTATAGTGGACCGGGGACACCCTTACAATGAGCAGTTCTTC. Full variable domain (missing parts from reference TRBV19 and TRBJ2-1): DGGITQSPKYLFRKEGQNVTLSCEQNLNHDAMYWYRQDPGQGLRLIYYSQIVNDFQKGDIAEGYSVSREKKESFPLTVTSAQKNPTAFYLCASSIVDRGHPYNEQFFGPGTRLTVL.

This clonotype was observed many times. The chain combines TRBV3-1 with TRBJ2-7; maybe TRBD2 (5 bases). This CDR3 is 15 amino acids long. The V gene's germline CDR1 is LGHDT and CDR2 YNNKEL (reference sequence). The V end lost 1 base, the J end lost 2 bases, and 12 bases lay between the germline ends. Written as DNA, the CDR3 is TGTGCCAGCAGCCAAGTTCCCGGGGTAACCTACGAGCAGTACTTC. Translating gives CASSQVPGVTYEQYF.

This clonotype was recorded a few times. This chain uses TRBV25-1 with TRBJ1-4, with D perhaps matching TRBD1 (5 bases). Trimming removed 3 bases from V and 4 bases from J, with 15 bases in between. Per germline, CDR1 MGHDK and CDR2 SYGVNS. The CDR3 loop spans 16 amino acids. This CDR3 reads CASSELQGPLNEKLFF. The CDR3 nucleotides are TGTGCCAGCAGTGAGCTCCAGGGACCACTTAATGAAAAACTGTTTTTT. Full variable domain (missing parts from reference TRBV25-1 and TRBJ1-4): EADIYQTPRYLVIGTGKKITLECSQTMGHDKMYWYQQDPGMELHLIHYSYGVNSTEKGDLSSESTVSRIRTEHFPLTLESARPSHTSQYLCASSELQGPLNEKLFFGSGTQLSVL.

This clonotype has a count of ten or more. CDR3 nucleotides: TGTGCCAGCAGTGAAGCGGGGAGGGCTACCCCCTACGAGCAGTACTTC. This gives the protein CASSEAGRATPYEQYF. The rearrangement joins TRBV2 to TRBJ2-7; 7 nucleotides agree with TRBD2. Germline V lookup: CDR1 SNHLY, CDR2 FYNNEI. The CDR3 runs to 16 residues. Unmatched junction bases numbered 7, after V lost 0 bases and J lost 2 bases.

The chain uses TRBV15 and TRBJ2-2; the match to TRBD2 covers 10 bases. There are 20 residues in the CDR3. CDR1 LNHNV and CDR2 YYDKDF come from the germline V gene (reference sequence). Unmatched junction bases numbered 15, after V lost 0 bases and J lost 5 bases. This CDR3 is CATSRDFPSAGGPGTGELFF. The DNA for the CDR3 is TGTGCCACCAGCAGAGATTTCCCCTCAGCGGGAGGGCCGGGAACCGGGGAGCTGTTTTTT.

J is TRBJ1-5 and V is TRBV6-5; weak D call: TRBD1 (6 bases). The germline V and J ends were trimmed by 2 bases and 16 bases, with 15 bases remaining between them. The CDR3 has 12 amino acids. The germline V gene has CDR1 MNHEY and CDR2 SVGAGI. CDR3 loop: CASSYLRGPLHF. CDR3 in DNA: TGTGCCAGCAGTTACCTTCGGGGGCCTCTACATTTT.

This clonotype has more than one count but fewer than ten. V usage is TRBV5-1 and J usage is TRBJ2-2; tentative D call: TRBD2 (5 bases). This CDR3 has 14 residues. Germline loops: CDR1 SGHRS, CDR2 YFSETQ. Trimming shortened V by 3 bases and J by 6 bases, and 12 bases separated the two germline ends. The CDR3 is CASSSDFLPGELFF. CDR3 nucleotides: TGCGCCAGCAGCTCGGACTTTCTCCCCGGGGAGCTGTTTTTT.

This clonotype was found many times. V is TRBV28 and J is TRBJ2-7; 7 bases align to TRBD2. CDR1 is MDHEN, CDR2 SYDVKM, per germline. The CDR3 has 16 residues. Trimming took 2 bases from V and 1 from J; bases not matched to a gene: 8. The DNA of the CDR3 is TGTGCCAGCAGTTTAGGGATCGGGCGGGAGTCCTACGAGCAGTACTTC. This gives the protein CASSLGIGRESYEQYF.

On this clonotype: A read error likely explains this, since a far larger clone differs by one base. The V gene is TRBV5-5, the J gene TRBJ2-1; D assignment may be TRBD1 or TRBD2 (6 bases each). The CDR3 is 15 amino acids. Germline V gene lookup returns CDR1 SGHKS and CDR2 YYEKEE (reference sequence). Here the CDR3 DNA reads TGTGCCGGCAGCCGCGGGACGGGGGCAGGAAATGAGCAGTTCTTC. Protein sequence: CAGSRGTGAGNEQFF.

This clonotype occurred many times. This CDR3 reads CASSQAGTWDEQFF. CDR3 DNA: TGTGCCAGCAGCCAAGCGGGGACTTGGGATGAGCAGTTCTTC. This chain joins TRBV3-1 and TRBJ2-1; a weak D match, TRBD2 (6 bases). The CDR3 is 14 amino acids. The ends were cut back, 1 base at V and 8 bases at J, with 12 bases in the middle. From germline, CDR1 is LGHDT and CDR2 YNNKEL (reference sequence).

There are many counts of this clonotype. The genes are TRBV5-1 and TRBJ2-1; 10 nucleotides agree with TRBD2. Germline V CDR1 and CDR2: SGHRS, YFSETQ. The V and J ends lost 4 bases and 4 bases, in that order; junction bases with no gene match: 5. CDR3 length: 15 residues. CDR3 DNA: TGCGCCAGCAGCCCCGGGACTAGCGTTTACAATGAGCAGTTCTTC. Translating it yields CASSPGTSVYNEQFF.

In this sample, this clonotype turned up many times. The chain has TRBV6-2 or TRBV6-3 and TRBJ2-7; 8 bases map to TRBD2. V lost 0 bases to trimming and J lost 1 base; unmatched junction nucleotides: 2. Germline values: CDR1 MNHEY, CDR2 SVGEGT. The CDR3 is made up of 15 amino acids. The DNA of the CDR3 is TGTGCCAGCAGTTACTCCATAGCGGGGTCCTACGAGCAGTACTTC. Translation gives CASSYSIAGSYEQYF.

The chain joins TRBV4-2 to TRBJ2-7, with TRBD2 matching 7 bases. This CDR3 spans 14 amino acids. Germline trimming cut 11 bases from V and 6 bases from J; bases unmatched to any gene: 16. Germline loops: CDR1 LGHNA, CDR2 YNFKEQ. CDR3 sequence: CAAGGGTNFPEQYF. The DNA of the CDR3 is TGTGCCGCCGGGGGTGGGACTAACTTTCCCGAGCAGTACTTC.

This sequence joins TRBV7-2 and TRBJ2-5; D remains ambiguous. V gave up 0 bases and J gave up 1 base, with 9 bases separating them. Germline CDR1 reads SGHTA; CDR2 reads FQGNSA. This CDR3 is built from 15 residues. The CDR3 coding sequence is TGTGCCAGCAGCTTAGCGGCACAATCCCAAGAGACCCAGTACTTC. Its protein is CASSLAAQSQETQYF.

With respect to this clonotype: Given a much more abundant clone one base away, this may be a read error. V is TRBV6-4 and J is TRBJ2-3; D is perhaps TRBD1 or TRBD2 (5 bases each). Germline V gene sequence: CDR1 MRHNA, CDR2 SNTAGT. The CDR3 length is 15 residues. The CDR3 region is CASSDSGGGTDAQYF. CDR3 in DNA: TGTGCCAGCAGTGACAGTGGGGGTGGCACAGATGCGCAGTATTTT.

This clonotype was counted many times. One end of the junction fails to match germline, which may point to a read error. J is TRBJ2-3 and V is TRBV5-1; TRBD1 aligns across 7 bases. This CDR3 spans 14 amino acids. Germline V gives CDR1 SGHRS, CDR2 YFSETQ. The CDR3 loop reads CASSLTGPTDTQYF. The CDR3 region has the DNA TGTGCCAGCTCACTGACAGGGCCCACAGATACGCAGTATTTT.

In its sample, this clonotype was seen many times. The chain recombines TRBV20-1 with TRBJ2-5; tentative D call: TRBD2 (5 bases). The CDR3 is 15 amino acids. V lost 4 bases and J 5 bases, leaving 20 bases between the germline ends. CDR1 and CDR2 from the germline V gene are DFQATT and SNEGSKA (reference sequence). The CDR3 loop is CSATVATRREETQYF. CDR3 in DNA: TGCAGTGCTACAGTAGCCACGCGAAGGGAGGAGACCCAGTACTTC.

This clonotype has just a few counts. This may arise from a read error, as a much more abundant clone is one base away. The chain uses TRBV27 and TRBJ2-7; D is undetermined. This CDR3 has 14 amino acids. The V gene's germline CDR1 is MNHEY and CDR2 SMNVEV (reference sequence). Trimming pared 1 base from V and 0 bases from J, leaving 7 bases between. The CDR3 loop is CASSLWVSSYEQYF. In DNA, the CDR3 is TGTGCCAGCAGTTTATGGGTCAGCTCCTACGAGCAGTACTTC.

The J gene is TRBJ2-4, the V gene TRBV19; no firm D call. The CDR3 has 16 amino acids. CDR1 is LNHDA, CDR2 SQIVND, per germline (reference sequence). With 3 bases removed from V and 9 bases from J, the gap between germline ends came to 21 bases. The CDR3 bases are TGTGCCAGTAGTATCGGCGACGTGGGGTTTGAACGCATTCAGTACTTC. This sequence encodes CASSIGDVGFERIQYF.

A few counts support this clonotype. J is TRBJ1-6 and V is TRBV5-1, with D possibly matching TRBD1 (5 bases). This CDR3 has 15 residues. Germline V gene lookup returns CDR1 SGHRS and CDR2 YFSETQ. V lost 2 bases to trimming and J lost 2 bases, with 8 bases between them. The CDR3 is CASSLVGAYNSPLHF. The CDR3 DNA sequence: TGCGCCAGCAGCTTAGTGGGGGCCTATAATTCACCCCTCCACTTT.

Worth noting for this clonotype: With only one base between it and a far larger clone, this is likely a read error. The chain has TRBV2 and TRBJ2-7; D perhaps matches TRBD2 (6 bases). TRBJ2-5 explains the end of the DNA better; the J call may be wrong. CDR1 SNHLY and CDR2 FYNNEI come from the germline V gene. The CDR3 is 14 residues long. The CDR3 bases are TGTGCCAGCAGCGTCGGAGGGTGCAGAGAGACCCAGTACTTC. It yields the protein CASSVGGCRETQYF.